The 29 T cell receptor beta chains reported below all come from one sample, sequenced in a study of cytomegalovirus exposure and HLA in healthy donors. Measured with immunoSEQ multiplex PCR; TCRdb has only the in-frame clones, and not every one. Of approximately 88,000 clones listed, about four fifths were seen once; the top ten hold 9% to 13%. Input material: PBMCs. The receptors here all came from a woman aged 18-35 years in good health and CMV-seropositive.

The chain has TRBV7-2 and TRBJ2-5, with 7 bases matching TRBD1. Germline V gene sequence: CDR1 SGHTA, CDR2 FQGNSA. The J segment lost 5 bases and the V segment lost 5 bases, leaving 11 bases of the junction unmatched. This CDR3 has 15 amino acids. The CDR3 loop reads CASSGQQGRLETQYF. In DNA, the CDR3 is TGTGCCAGCAGCGGGCAACAGGGGCGTCTGGAGACCCAGTACTTC.

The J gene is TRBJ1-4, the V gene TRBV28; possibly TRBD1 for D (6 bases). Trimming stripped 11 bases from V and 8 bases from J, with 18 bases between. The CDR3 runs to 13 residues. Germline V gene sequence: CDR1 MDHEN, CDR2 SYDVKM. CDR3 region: CAAGLQGAEKLFF. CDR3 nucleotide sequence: TGTGCCGCCGGGCTACAGGGTGCCGAAAAACTGTTTTTT. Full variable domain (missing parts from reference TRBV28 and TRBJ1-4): DVKVTQSSRYLVKRTGEKVFLECVQDMDHENMFWYRQDPGLGLRLIYFSYDVKMKEKGDIPEGYSVSREKKERFSLILESASTNQTSMYLCAAGLQGAEKLFFGSGTQLSVL.

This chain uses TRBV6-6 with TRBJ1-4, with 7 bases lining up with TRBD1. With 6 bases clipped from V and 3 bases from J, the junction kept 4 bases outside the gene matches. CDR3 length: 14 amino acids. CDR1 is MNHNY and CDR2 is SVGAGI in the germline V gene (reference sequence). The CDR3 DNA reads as TGTGCCAGCAGCCAGGGACAGTCTAATGAAAAACTGTTTTTT. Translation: CASSQGQSNEKLFF.

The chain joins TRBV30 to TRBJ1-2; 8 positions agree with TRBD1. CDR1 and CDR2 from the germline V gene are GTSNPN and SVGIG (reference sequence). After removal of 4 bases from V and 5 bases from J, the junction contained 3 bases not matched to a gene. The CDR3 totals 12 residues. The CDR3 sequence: CAWTTGGYGYTF. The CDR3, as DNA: TGTGCCTGGACTACAGGGGGATATGGCTACACCTTC.

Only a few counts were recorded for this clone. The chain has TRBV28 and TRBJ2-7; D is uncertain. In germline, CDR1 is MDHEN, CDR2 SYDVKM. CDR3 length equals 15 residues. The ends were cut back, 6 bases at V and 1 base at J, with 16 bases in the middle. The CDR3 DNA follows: TGTGCCAGCAGCCCTATCCACGGCGGATCCTACGAGCAGTACTTC. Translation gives CASSPIHGGSYEQYF.

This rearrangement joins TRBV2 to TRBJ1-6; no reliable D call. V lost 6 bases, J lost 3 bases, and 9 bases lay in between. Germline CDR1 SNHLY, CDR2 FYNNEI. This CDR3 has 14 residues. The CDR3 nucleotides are TGTGCCAGCAGAAGTCGAGGCTATAATTCACCCCTCCACTTT. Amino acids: CASRSRGYNSPLHF.

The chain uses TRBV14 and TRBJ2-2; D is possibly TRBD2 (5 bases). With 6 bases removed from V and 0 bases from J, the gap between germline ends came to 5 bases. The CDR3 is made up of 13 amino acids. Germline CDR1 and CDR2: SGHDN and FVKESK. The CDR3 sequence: CASRLANTGELFF. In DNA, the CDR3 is TGTGCCAGCAGACTAGCGAACACCGGGGAGCTGTTTTTT. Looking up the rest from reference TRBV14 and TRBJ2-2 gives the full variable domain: EAGVTQFPSHSVIEKGQTVTLRCDPISGHDNLYWYRRVMGKEIKFLLHFVKESKQDESGMPNNRFLAERTGGTYSTLKVQPAELEDSGVYFCASRLANTGELFFGEGSRLTVL.

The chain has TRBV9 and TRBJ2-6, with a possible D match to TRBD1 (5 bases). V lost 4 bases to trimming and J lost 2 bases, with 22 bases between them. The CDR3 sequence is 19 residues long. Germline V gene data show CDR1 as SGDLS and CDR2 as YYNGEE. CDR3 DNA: TGTGCCAGCAGCTTCCCCCTAGACAGCGCTCTAACTGGGGCCAACGTCCTGACTTTC. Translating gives CASSFPLDSALTGANVLTF.

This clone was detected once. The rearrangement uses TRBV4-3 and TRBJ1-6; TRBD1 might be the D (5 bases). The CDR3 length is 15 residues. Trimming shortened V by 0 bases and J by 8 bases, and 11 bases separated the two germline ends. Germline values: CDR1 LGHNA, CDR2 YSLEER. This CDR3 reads CASSQDLGRDSPLHF. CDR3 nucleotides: TGCGCCAGCAGCCAAGATCTCGGCAGGGATTCACCCCTCCACTTT.

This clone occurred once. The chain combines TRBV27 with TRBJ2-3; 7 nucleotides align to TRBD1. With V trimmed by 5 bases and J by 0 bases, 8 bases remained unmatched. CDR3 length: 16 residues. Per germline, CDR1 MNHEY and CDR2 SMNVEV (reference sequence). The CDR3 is CASSTRQGTSTDTQYF. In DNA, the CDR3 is TGTGCCAGCAGTACCCGACAGGGCACTAGCACAGATACGCAGTATTTT.

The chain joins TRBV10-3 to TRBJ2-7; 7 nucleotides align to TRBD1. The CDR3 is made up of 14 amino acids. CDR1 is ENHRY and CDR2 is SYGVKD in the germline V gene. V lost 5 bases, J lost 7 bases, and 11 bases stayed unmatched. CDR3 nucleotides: TGTGCCATCAGTTGGGAGACAGGGAAGGCAGAGCAGTACTTC. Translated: CAISWETGKAEQYF.

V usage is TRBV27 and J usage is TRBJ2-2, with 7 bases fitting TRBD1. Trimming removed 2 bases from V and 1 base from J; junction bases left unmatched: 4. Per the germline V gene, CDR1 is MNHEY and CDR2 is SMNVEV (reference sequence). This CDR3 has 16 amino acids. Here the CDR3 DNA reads TGTGCCAGCAGTTTAACCGGGACAGTGAACACCGGGGAGCTGTTTTTT. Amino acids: CASSLTGTVNTGELFF.

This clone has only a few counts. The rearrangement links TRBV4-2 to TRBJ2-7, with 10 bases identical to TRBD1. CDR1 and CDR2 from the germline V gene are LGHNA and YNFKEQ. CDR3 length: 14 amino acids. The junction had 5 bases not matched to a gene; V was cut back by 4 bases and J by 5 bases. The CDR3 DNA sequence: TGTGCCAGCAGCCCGGGGGACAGGGGCCACGAGCAGTACTTC. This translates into CASSPGDRGHEQYF.

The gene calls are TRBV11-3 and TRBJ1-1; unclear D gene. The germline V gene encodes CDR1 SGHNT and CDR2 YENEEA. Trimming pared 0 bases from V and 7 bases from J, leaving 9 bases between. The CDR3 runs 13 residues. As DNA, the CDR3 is TGTGCCAGCAGCTTAGATGGGCGAAGTGAAGCTTTCTTT. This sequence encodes CASSLDGRSEAFF.

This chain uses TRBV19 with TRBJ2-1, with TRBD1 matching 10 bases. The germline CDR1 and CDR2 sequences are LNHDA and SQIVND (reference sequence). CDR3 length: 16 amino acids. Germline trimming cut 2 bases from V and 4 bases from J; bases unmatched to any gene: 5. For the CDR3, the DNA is TGTGCCAGTAGTATATGGACAGGGGGGCGTTACAATGAGCAGTTCTTC. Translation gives CASSIWTGGRYNEQFF.

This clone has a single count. The CDR3 sequence is CASSVGDSANYGYTF. CDR3 DNA sequence: TGTGCCAGCAGCGTAGGGGACAGTGCTAACTATGGCTACACCTTC. The rearrangement links TRBV9 to TRBJ1-2; the match to TRBD1 covers 7 bases. The junction had 2 bases not matched to a gene; V was cut back by 0 bases and J by 0 bases. Germline CDR1 and CDR2: SGDLS and YYNGEE. The CDR3 covers 15 residues.

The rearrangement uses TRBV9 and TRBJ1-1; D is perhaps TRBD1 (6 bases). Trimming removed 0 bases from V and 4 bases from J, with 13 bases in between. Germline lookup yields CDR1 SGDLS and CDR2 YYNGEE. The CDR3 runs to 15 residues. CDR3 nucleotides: TGTGCCAGCAGCGTAGGGGGGACACCGGGCACTGAAGCTTTCTTT. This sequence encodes CASSVGGTPGTEAFF.

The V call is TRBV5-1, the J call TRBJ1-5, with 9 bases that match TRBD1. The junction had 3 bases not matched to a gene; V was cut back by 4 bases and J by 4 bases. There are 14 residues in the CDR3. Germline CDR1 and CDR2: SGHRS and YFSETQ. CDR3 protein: CASSPGTGNQPQHF. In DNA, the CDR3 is TGCGCCAGCAGCCCGGGGACAGGGAATCAGCCCCAGCATTTT.

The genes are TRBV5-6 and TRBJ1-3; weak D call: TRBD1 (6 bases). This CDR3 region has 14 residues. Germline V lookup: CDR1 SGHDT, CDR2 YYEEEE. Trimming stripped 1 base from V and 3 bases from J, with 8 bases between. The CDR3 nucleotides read TGTGCCAGCAGCTTGTTAGGGGGTGGAAACACCATATATTTT. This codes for CASSLLGGGNTIYF. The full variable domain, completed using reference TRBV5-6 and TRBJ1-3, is DAGVTQSPTHLIKTRGQQVTLRCSPKSGHDTVSWYQQALGQGPQFIFQYYEEEERQRGNFPDRFSGHQFPNYSSELNVNALLLGDSALYLCASSLLGGGNTIYFGEGSWLTVV.

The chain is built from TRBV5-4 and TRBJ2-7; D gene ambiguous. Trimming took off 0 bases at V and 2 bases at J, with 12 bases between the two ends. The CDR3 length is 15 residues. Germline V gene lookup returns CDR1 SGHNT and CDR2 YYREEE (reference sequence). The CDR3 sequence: CASSLEATAAYEQYF. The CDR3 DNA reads TGTGCCAGCAGCTTGGAGGCGACTGCAGCCTACGAGCAGTACTTC. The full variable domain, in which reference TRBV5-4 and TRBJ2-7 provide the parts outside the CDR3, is ETGVTQSPTHLIKTRGQQVTLRCSSQSGHNTVSWYQQALGQGPQFIFQYYREEENGRGNFPPRFSGLQFPNYSSELNVNALELDDSALYLCASSLEATAAYEQYFGPGTRLTVT.

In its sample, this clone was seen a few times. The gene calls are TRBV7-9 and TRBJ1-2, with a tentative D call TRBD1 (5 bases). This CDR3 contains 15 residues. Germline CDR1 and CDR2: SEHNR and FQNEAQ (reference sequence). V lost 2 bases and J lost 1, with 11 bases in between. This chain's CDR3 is CASSLITTVNYGYTF. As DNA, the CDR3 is TGTGCCAGCAGCTTAATCACGACAGTTAACTATGGCTACACCTTC.

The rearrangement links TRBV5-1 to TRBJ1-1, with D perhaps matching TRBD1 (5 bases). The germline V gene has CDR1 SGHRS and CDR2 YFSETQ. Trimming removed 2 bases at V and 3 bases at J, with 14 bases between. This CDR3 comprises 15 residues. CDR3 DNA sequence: TGCGCCAGCAGCTTTAATCGGGTCAGGGACACTGAAGCTTTCTTT. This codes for CASSFNRVRDTEAFF.

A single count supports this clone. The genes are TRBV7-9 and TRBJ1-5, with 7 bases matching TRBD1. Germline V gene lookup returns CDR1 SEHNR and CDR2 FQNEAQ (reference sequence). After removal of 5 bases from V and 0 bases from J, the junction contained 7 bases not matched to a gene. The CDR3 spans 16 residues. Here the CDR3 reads CASSKGQVDSNQPQHF. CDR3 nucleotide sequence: TGTGCCAGCAGCAAAGGACAGGTCGATAGCAATCAGCCCCAGCATTTT.

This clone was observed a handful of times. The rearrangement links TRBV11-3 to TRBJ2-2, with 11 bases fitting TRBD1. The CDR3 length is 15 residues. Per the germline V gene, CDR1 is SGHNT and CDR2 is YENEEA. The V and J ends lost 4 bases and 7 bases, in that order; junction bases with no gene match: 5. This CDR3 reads CASSYRTGGSGELFF. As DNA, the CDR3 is TGTGCCAGCAGCTACCGGACAGGGGGCAGCGGGGAGCTGTTTTTT.

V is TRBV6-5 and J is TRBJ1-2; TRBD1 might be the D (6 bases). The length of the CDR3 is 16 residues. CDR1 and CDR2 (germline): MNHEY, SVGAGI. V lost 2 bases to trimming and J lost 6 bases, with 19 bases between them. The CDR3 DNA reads TGTGCCAGCAGTTACGCTAACAGGGTTATGTTAGATGGCTACACCTTC. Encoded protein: CASSYANRVMLDGYTF.

CDR3 region: CASSQGRPLGGEQYF. CDR3 DNA: TGCGCCAGCAGCCAAGGGAGGCCCTTGGGGGGCGAGCAGTACTTC. The rearrangement uses TRBV4-1 and TRBJ2-7, with D maybe TRBD2 (6 bases). The length of the CDR3 is 15 residues. V was trimmed by 1 base and J by 6 bases, leaving 16 bases between them. CDR1 and CDR2 from the germline V gene are MGHRA and YSYEKL.

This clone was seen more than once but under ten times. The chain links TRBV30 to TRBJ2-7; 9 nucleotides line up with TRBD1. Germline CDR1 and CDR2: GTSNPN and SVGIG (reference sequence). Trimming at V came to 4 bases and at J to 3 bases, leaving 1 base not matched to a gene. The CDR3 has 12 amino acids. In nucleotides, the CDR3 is TGTGCCTGGAACAGGGGGCTCTACGAGCAGTACTTC. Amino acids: CAWNRGLYEQYF.

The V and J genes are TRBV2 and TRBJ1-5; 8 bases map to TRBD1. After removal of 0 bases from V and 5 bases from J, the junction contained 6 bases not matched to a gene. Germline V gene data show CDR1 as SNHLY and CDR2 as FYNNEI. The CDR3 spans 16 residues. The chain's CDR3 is CASSEALGQGYQPQHF. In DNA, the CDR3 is TGTGCCAGCAGTGAAGCGCTCGGACAGGGATATCAGCCCCAGCATTTT.

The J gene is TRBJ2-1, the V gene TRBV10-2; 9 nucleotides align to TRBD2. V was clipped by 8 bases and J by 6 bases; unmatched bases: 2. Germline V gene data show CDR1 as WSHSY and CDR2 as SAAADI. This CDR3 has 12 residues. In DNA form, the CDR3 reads TGCGCCAGCCGCGGGGGGGGCAATGAGCAGTTCTTC. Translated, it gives CASRGGGNEQFF.